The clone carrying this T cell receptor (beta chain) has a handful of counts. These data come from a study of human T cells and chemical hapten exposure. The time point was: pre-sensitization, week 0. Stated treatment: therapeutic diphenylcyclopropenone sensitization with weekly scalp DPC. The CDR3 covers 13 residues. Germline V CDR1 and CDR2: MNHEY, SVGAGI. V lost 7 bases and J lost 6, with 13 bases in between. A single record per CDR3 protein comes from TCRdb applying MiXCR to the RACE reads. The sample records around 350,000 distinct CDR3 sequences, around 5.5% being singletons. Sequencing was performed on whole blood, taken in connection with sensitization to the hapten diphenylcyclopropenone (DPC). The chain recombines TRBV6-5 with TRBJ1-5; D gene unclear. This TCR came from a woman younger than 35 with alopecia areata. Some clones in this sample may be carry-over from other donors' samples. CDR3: CASTRTPGQPQHF. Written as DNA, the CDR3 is TGTGCCAGCACCAGGACTCCGGGTCAGCCCCAGCATTTT.